Listed below are T cell receptor beta chains from one sample, sequenced in a study of cytomegalovirus exposure and HLA in healthy donors. Sequenced by immunoSEQ multiplex PCR; TCRdb stores in-frame clones only, minus some. There are some 65,000 clones in the sample; approximately 72% occur only once, and over 9.5% lies in the top ten. Sample: PBMCs. The source of these receptors is a woman between 25 and 40 years old in good health and CMV-seronegative. The CDR3 runs from the conserved cysteine through the conserved F or W. Only part of the rows carry a size: once, few, many, or a class if the clone is expanded.

j_gene | v_gene | abundance | CDR3aa
TRBJ2-7 | TRBV5-1 | NA | CASSLGPGRSTYEQYF
TRBJ1-6 | TRBV5-6 | NA | CASSFGQGAFGSPLHF
TRBJ2-7 | TRBV6-1 | NA | CASRKRAPPYEQYF
TRBJ1-4 | TRBV30 | many | CAWSVDRVNEKLFF
TRBJ1-2 | TRBV29-1 | NA | CSVPPRHPNYGYTF
TRBJ2-5 | TRBV27 | NA | CASGRETQYF
TRBJ2-7 | TRBV29-1 | NA | CSVDGVGRGSYEQYF
TRBJ1-2 | TRBV5-4 | NA | CASSLGGLNVNYGYTF
TRBJ2-3 | TRBV5-1 | NA | CASSLVVAGSADTQYF
TRBJ1-1 | TRBV18 | NA | CASSRGMNTEAFF
TRBJ1-1 | TRBV13 | NA | CASSRTGASLAFF
TRBJ1-3 | TRBV10-3 | NA | CAISRGDRTGNTIYF
TRBJ2-1 | TRBV25-1 | medium-sized | CASSDRRVNEQFF
TRBJ2-2 | TRBV6-4 | NA | CATRTGPNTGELFF
TRBJ2-5 | TRBV5-5 | NA | CASSLARETQYF
TRBJ1-1 | TRBV6-5 | few | CASRYQGGRGNTEAFF
TRBJ1-2 | TRBV7-8 | NA | CASSSRTGLNYGYTF
TRBJ2-1 | TRBV7-2 | NA | CASSLAASGGSEQFF
TRBJ1-1 | TRBV28 | once | CASRGQGAQVNTEAFF
TRBJ2-2 | TRBV9 | NA | CASSGLGGTGELFF
TRBJ2-3 | TRBV7-2 | NA | CASSLGGGLSTDTQYF
TRBJ2-3 | TRBV2 | few | CASADFRPSGADTQYF
TRBJ1-2 | TRBV29-1 | NA | CSVESGHGYTF
TRBJ1-5 | TRBV4-3 | NA | CASSQTAGGSNQPQHF
TRBJ2-5 | TRBV4-1 | NA | CASSQDPSTVQETQYF
TRBJ1-6 | TRBV4-2 | NA | CASGDNSPLHF
TRBJ1-2 | TRBV27 | NA | CASSFSQGANYGYTF
TRBJ1-1 | TRBV25-1 | few | CASRLFMNTEAFF
TRBJ1-4 | TRBV6-5 | few | CASRTGQGYEKLFF